One sample yielded the 25 T cell receptor beta chains listed below, sequenced in a study of T cell responses to AZD1222 COVID-19 vaccine. TCRdb's table, derived via immunoSEQ multiplex PCR, lists solely in-frame clones and lacks some. The sample has roughly 80,000 clones; 75% to 95% are singletons. The sample here was peripheral blood, taken on day 0 of MenACWY control vaccination. The receptors originated from an adult in good health.

The chain joins TRBV27 to TRBJ1-2; 7 bases are a match to TRBD1. There are 15 residues in the CDR3. In germline, CDR1 is MNHEY, CDR2 SMNVEV (reference sequence). The V segment lost 6 bases and the J segment 6 bases; nucleotides outside the gene matches: 13. The CDR3 DNA follows: TGTGCCAGCAGCCCTATCCGACAGGGATATCATGGCTACACCTTC. This codes for CASSPIRQGYHGYTF.

The chain couples TRBV6-5 to TRBJ2-7; possibly TRBD2 for D (7 bases). V shed 5 bases and J shed 3 bases, with 14 bases lying between them. CDR3 length: 14 amino acids. The germline V gene encodes CDR1 MNHEY and CDR2 SVGAGI. The CDR3: CASSPAGGLYEQYF. In DNA, the CDR3 is TGTGCCAGCAGTCCAGCCGGGGGGCTCTACGAGCAGTACTTC.

The chain is built from TRBV2 and TRBJ2-3; D is uncertain. Between the trimmed V and J ends, which lost 6 bases and 6 bases, there was a span of 13 bases. The germline gives CDR1 SNHLY, CDR2 FYNNEI. The CDR3 length is 13 residues. The CDR3 DNA reads TGTGCCAGCAGCGAGAGGCGGCCGGATACGCAGTATTTT. Protein sequence: CASSERRPDTQYF.

Points on this clone: The sample carries other DNA sequences with the same CDR3. This chain uses TRBV2 with TRBJ2-3; 7 nucleotides line up with TRBD2. CDR1 and CDR2 from the germline V gene are SNHLY and FYNNEI. This CDR3 is 13 amino acids long. Trimming at V came to 5 bases and at J to 2 bases, leaving 1 base not matched to a gene. The CDR3 DNA follows: TGTGCCAGCAGTCGGGACTACACAGATACGCAGTATTTT. Its translation: CASSRDYTDTQYF.

CDR3: CASSQEEGGYEKLFF. The CDR3, as DNA: TGTGCCAGCAGCCAAGAAGAAGGGGGATACGAAAAACTGTTTTTT. The V and J genes are TRBV3-1 (or the pseudogene TRBV3-2) and TRBJ1-4; D perhaps matches TRBD1 (6 bases). Trimming took 0 bases from V and 8 from J, leaving 13 bases between them. Germline-derived CDR1 and CDR2 are LGHDT and YNNKEL (reference sequence). The CDR3 runs to 15 residues.

There are a few counts of this clone. The rearrangement links TRBV2 to TRBJ1-1; no firm D call. The V gene lost 1 base and the J gene lost 5 bases, with 11 bases spanning the gap. Germline values: CDR1 SNHLY, CDR2 FYNNEI. The CDR3 loop spans 14 amino acids. Written as DNA, the CDR3 is TGTGCCAGCAGTGAAGTAGGTTTGGGGACTGAAGCTTTCTTT. Encoded protein: CASSEVGLGTEAFF.

The chain couples TRBV28 to TRBJ1-4, with D possibly matching TRBD1 (6 bases). The germline V and J ends were trimmed by 6 bases and 0 bases, with 11 bases remaining between them. CDR1 MDHEN and CDR2 SYDVKM come from the germline V gene. CDR3 size: 15 residues. The CDR3 DNA reads TGTGCCAGCAGATTAACAGGGACAACTAATGAAAAACTGTTTTTT. Amino acid sequence: CASRLTGTTNEKLFF.

The V gene is TRBV19, the J gene TRBJ1-5; 8 nucleotides align to TRBD1. The CDR3 consists of 15 residues. Germline loops: CDR1 LNHDA, CDR2 SQIVND (reference sequence). J was trimmed by 5 bases and V by 7 bases; bases with no gene match: 10. The CDR3 protein is CASTRRRGPDQPQHF. In DNA, the CDR3 is TGTGCCAGTACTCGCCGCAGGGGGCCTGATCAGCCCCAGCATTTT.

The CDR3 DNA sequence: TGTGCCAGCAGCCCTCGGGCAGGGTATGTGTACGAGCAGTACTTC. This sequence encodes CASSPRAGYVYEQYF. V usage is TRBV7-2 and J usage is TRBJ2-7, with D possibly matching TRBD1 (5 bases). Looked up from germline, CDR1 is SGHTA and CDR2 is FQGNSA. Between the trimmed V and J ends, which lost 5 bases and 4 bases, there was a span of 18 bases. CDR3 length: 15 residues.

The chain has TRBV27 and TRBJ1-5; D uncertain. This CDR3 is 17 amino acids long. CDR1 MNHEY and CDR2 SMNVEV come from the germline V gene (reference sequence). Trimming removed 0 bases from V and 1 base from J, with 13 bases in between. The CDR3 region is CASSLSWAQPSNQPQHF. The CDR3 nucleotides are TGTGCCAGCAGTTTATCGTGGGCGCAACCCAGCAATCAGCCCCAGCATTTT.

J is TRBJ2-7 and V is TRBV4-1; 7 bases line up with TRBD1. The CDR3 has 15 amino acids. Germline V gene data show CDR1 as MGHRA and CDR2 as YSYEKL. J gave up 0 bases and V 0 bases, and 2 bases lay outside the gene matches. CDR3 bases: TGCGCCAGCAGCCAAGAGGACAGGAGCTCCTACGAGCAGTACTTC. The encoded protein is CASSQEDRSSYEQYF.

This clone was seen a handful of times. The rearrangement joins TRBV7-2 to TRBJ2-7, with D hard to call. The CDR3 consists of 14 residues. CDR1 is SGHTA and CDR2 is FQGNSA in the germline V gene. With 2 bases removed from V and 3 bases from J, the gap between germline ends came to 11 bases. The CDR3 DNA reads as TGTGCCAGCAGCTTATACGGTATTGGCTACGAGCAGTACTTC. Amino acids: CASSLYGIGYEQYF.

The genes are TRBV5-1 and TRBJ1-1; no firm D call. Germline CDR1 is SGHRS and CDR2 is YFSETQ. The CDR3 sequence is 14 residues long. Between the trimmed V and J ends, which lost 3 bases and 2 bases, there was a span of 11 bases. The CDR3 reads CASSWGATNTEAFF. CDR3 in DNA: TGCGCCAGCAGCTGGGGAGCCACCAACACTGAAGCTTTCTTT.

The V gene is TRBV19, the J gene TRBJ2-1, with 7 nucleotides matching TRBD2. With 7 bases clipped from V and 2 bases from J, the junction kept 5 bases outside the gene matches. Germline-derived CDR1 and CDR2 are LNHDA and SQIVND (reference sequence). The CDR3 is made up of 14 amino acids. In DNA, the CDR3 is TGTGCCAGTACCCCTGGGGGGGCCTACAATGAGCAGTTCTTC. The encoded protein is CASTPGGAYNEQFF.

This chain uses TRBV27 with TRBJ2-5; TRBD1 matches 8 bases. Germline assignment: CDR1 MNHEY and CDR2 SMNVEV (reference sequence). This CDR3 spans 15 amino acids. J gave up 5 bases and V 5 bases, and 10 bases lay outside the gene matches. CDR3 coding DNA: TGTGCCAGCAGTACCACACCGAACAGGGGGGAGACCCAGTACTTC. Its protein product is CASSTTPNRGETQYF.

This chain connects TRBV28 to TRBJ1-6, with D uncertain. The CDR3 totals 11 residues. CDR1 is MDHEN, CDR2 SYDVKM, per germline. Trimming stripped 4 bases from V and 15 bases from J, with 10 bases between. CDR3 sequence (DNA): TGTGCCAGCAGTTCTGGACCGAACCTCCACTTT. It encodes CASSSGPNLHF.

This chain joins TRBV29-1 and TRBJ1-2, with D maybe TRBD1 (6 bases). Trimming left V 7 bases short and J 6 bases short, with 9 bases between. The CDR3 is 10 residues long. Germline V gene data show CDR1 as SQVTM and CDR2 as ANQGSEA. The CDR3 sequence is CSGGGDGYTF. The CDR3 DNA sequence: TGCAGCGGGGGGGGCGATGGCTACACCTTC.

This clone was counted a single time. CDR3 protein: CASSFELIYEQYF. DNA for the CDR3: TGTGCCAGCAGCTTTGAACTCATCTACGAGCAGTACTTC. The rearrangement uses TRBV7-9 and TRBJ2-7; D is ambiguous. Deletions cut 3 bases from V and 3 bases from J, with 9 bases between. This CDR3 spans 13 amino acids. Germline V gene lookup returns CDR1 SEHNR and CDR2 FQNEAQ (reference sequence). The full variable domain, in which reference TRBV7-9 and TRBJ2-7 provide the parts outside the CDR3, is DTGVSQNPRHKITKRGQNVTFRCDPISEHNRLYWYRQTLGQGPEFLTYFQNEAQLEKSRLLSDRFSAERPKGSFSTLEIQRTEQGDSAMYLCASSFELIYEQYFGPGTRLTVT.

This chain joins TRBV9 and TRBJ2-2; D uncertain. The germline V and J ends were trimmed by 3 bases and 6 bases, with 6 bases remaining between them. The CDR3 length is 12 residues. The germline gives CDR1 SGDLS, CDR2 YYNGEE. CDR3 coding DNA: TGTGCCAGCAGCGCTTCCGCCGGGGAGCTGTTTTTT. It is translated as CASSASAGELFF.

This rearrangement joins TRBV29-1 to TRBJ1-1, with D unclear. CDR1 is SQVTM and CDR2 is ANQGSEA in the germline V gene. The V end was cut by 3 bases, the J end by 3 bases, with 2 bases between. The CDR3 sequence is 10 residues long. CDR3 protein: CSVEDTEAFF. Written as DNA, the CDR3 is TGCAGCGTTGAGGACACTGAAGCTTTCTTT.

The rearrangement uses TRBV2 and TRBJ2-3; 10 positions match TRBD2. Germline CDR1 and CDR2: SNHLY and FYNNEI. V was clipped by 8 bases and J by 0 bases; unmatched bases: 17. The CDR3 has 19 residues. This chain's CDR3 is CASRKEESGRAMSTDTQYF. In DNA form, the CDR3 reads TGTGCCAGCCGGAAGGAAGAAAGCGGGAGGGCCATGAGCACAGATACGCAGTATTTT.

The rearrangement uses TRBV28 and TRBJ2-2; D not resolved. The CDR3 contains 12 residues. The germline gives CDR1 MDHEN, CDR2 SYDVKM. Trimming removed 1 base from V and 6 bases from J, with 3 bases in between. In nucleotides, the CDR3 is TGTGCCAGCAGTTTATCCTCCGGGGAGCTGTTTTTT. Amino acids: CASSLSSGELFF.

This chain connects TRBV6-5 to TRBJ2-7, with D maybe TRBD2 (7 bases). Germline-derived CDR1 and CDR2 are MNHEY and SVGAGI. This CDR3 is built from 12 residues. V lost 7 bases and J lost 5, with 12 bases in between. The chain's CDR3 is CASTSGGHEQYF. DNA of the CDR3: TGTGCCAGCACCTCCGGGGGGCACGAGCAGTACTTC.

This chain joins TRBV4-3 and TRBJ1-2, with TRBD1 identical over 9 bases. This CDR3 spans 16 amino acids. V shed 5 bases and J 5 bases; nucleotides not matched to a gene: 12. The germline CDR1 and CDR2 sequences are LGHNA and YSLEER. CDR3 in amino acids: CASSVYGGTGIYGYTF. The CDR3 region has the DNA TGCGCCAGCAGCGTTTATGGGGGGACAGGGATTTATGGCTACACCTTC.

The V call is TRBV28, the J call TRBJ2-1; 8 nucleotides agree with TRBD2. The CDR3 runs 16 residues. Germline-derived CDR1 and CDR2 are MDHEN and SYDVKM. Trimming cost V 9 bases and J 6 bases; bases outside gene matches: 16. The CDR3 here is CASFLSGGSSGNEQFF. In DNA, the CDR3 is TGTGCCAGTTTTCTGTCGGGAGGGTCTAGCGGCAATGAGCAGTTCTTC.